The sequence of this T cell receptor beta chain was determined in a study of blood T cell repertoires in COVID-19. Study information: Samples representing acute and convalescent COVID-19 were sourced from the United States, Italy and Spain. T cells, B-cell-depleted T cells, or PBMCs provided the cDNA or gDNA that served as material.

Original processing notes: Estimation of nucleated cell counts was performed using reference gene primer amplification. TCRdb's copy holds only in-frame clones and misses some; the assay was immunoSEQ multiplex PCR. D and trimming come from the DNA, and the V and J calls and clone size come from that table. Found here are fewer than 250,000 clones, around 88% of them singletons; the top ten hold about 6%. Recruited during active infection, patients (from Seattle) were subsequently followed longitudinally. As concerns this clone: No DNA is shown, since the ends of the CDR3 on it are uncertain; the CDR3 is the one TCRdb lists.

What was sequenced was peripheral blood. The sequence was collected from a woman aged 80 or over with COVID-19, enrolled during active disease.

CDR3 in amino acids: CASSTSGQGNQPQHF. V is TRBV2 and J is TRBJ1-5; TRBD1, the table's D call, lacks a check against the DNA. The CDR3 contains 15 residues when both ends are counted. Germline CDR1 SNHLY, CDR2 FYNNEI.